The 17 T cell receptor beta chains reported below all come from one sample, sequenced in a study of graft-versus-host responses after intestinal transplantation. Antigens for these TCRs are unknown. TCRdb keeps only in-frame clones here, not all; method: immunoSEQ multiplex PCR. In the table there are 85,000 to 110,000 clones, 80% to 95% of which are singletons. The input for sequencing was unstimulated CD8+ T cells sorted from spleen or lymph node cells, taken before intestinal transplant. These receptors originate from a human donor who received an intestinal transplant.

This chain uses TRBV6-5 with TRBJ2-2, with D uncertain. The CDR3 spans 14 residues. Germline lookup yields CDR1 MNHEY and CDR2 SVGAGI. V was clipped by 4 bases and J by 3 bases, with 9 bases between them. CDR3 bases: TGTGCCAGCAGTTTTAGGGCCGACACCGGGGAGCTGTTTTTT. It is translated as CASSFRADTGELFF.

J is TRBJ2-7 and V is TRBV4-1, with D possibly matching TRBD1 (6 bases). The ends were cut back, 1 base at V and 7 bases at J, with 14 bases in the middle. The CDR3 covers 14 residues. Germline assignment: CDR1 MGHRA and CDR2 YSYEKL. CDR3 DNA: TGCGCCAGCAGCCAAGCGACAGGAACCGGGGAGCAGTACTTC. Translated, it gives CASSQATGTGEQYF.

This chain uses TRBV18 with TRBJ1-6; D unresolved. The CDR3 totals 19 residues. Trimming pared 2 bases from V and 0 bases from J, leaving 17 bases between. Germline lookup yields CDR1 KGHSH and CDR2 LQKENI. CDR3 loop: CASSPGRFEPSSYNSPLHF. CDR3 DNA: TGTGCCAGCTCACCAGGCAGGTTCGAACCGAGCTCCTATAATTCACCCCTCCACTTT.

V and J are TRBV11-2 and TRBJ1-1, with 8 bases matching TRBD1. There are 15 residues in the CDR3. With 7 bases clipped from V and 1 base from J, the junction kept 8 bases outside the gene matches. Germline V gene sequence: CDR1 SGHAT, CDR2 FQNNGV. CDR3 nucleotide sequence: TGTGCCAGCAACGGGCACAGGGGGGGGAACACTGAAGCTTTCTTT. Residues: CASNGHRGGNTEAFF.

CDR3 amino acids: CATSPAGVNSPLHF. DNA for the CDR3: TGTGCCACCAGCCCAGCGGGGGTGAATTCACCCCTCCACTTT. The chain combines TRBV15 with TRBJ1-6, with D possibly matching TRBD1 (5 bases). V gave up 5 bases and J gave up 7 bases, with 12 bases separating them. This CDR3 is 14 amino acids long. The germline gives CDR1 LNHNV, CDR2 YYDKDF (reference sequence).

The V and J genes are TRBV15 and TRBJ2-2, with D uncertain. Germline loops: CDR1 LNHNV, CDR2 YYDKDF (reference sequence). V gave up 1 base and J gave up 9 bases, with 9 bases separating them. The CDR3 has 13 residues. DNA for the CDR3: TGTGCCACCAGCAGAGCGAGCGACCGGGAGCTGTTTTTT. Translating gives CATSRASDRELFF.

CDR3 sequence (DNA): TGCGCCAGCAAACCGGGACTAGGGACCGGGGAGCTGTTTTTT. Amino acid sequence: CASKPGLGTGELFF. The chain uses TRBV10-2 and TRBJ2-2; 8 nucleotides agree with TRBD2. J gave up 5 bases and V 7 bases, and 6 bases lay outside the gene matches. The CDR3 has 14 amino acids. Germline values: CDR1 WSHSY, CDR2 SAAADI.

The chain employs TRBV6-5 and TRBJ2-3; D not certain. This CDR3 comprises 10 residues. Per the germline V gene, CDR1 is MNHEY and CDR2 is SVGAGI. Trimming took off 8 bases at V and 1 base at J, with 1 base between the two ends. The CDR3 bases are TGTGCCAGCGGCACAGATACGCAGTATTTT. Encoded protein: CASGTDTQYF.

The chain carries TRBV10-2 and TRBJ2-7; 7 positions match TRBD2. Germline CDR1 is WSHSY and CDR2 is SAAADI. The CDR3 consists of 15 residues. Trimming at V came to 0 bases and at J to 2 bases, leaving 4 bases not matched to a gene. The CDR3 loop reads CASSESMGGAYEQYF. DNA of the CDR3: TGCGCCAGCAGTGAGTCGATGGGGGGGGCCTACGAGCAGTACTTC.

The rearrangement joins TRBV27 to TRBJ2-6; D not resolved. Germline CDR1 reads MNHEY; CDR2 reads SMNVEV (reference sequence). Trimming took off 2 bases at V and 2 bases at J, with 7 bases between the two ends. The CDR3 sequence is 15 residues long. The CDR3 bases are TGTGCCAGCAGTTTAGGTTCGGCTGGGGCCAACGTCCTGACTTTC. Translation gives CASSLGSAGANVLTF.

This chain links TRBV6-6 with TRBJ1-1, with TRBD1 identical over 7 bases. This CDR3 has 15 amino acids. CDR1 and CDR2 from the germline V gene are MNHNY and SVGAGI (reference sequence). V trimming: 5 bases; J trimming: 0 bases; junction bases outside the gene matches: 6. The CDR3 region has the DNA TGTGCCAGCAGTCCCGACAGGGCTATGAACACTGAAGCTTTCTTT. Protein: CASSPDRAMNTEAFF.

CDR3 nucleotide sequence: TGTGCCAGCTTAGTTGTCCGGGACACCTCCTACGAGCAGTACTTC. It encodes CASLVVRDTSYEQYF. The chain is built from TRBV6-4 and TRBJ2-7; D may be TRBD1 (6 bases). The CDR3 extends over 15 amino acids. Trimming took 8 bases from V and 0 from J, leaving 17 bases between them. CDR1 is MRHNA and CDR2 is SNTAGT in the germline V gene.

The rearrangement uses TRBV10-2 and TRBJ2-7, with a possible D match to TRBD2 (5 bases). CDR1 is WSHSY, CDR2 SAAADI, per germline. The CDR3 contains 11 residues. Trimming pared 6 bases from V and 6 bases from J, leaving 9 bases between. CDR3 protein: CASSRRAEQYF. In DNA, the CDR3 is TGCGCCAGCAGCAGGCGGGCCGAGCAGTACTTC.

The chain uses TRBV6-5 and TRBJ2-3, with TRBD1 identical over 8 bases. V shed 5 bases and J 1 base; nucleotides not matched to a gene: 5. There are 15 residues in the CDR3. The germline CDR1 and CDR2 sequences are MNHEY and SVGAGI. CDR3 DNA: TGTGCCAGCAGTGGCCTGGGACAGGGCACAGATACGCAGTATTTT. Encoded protein: CASSGLGQGTDTQYF.

The chain joins TRBV13 to TRBJ2-3; D is possibly TRBD1 (8 bases). The length of the CDR3 is 16 residues. Germline V gene sequence: CDR1 PRHDT, CDR2 FYEKMQ (reference sequence). Trimming took 6 bases from V and 2 from J, leaving 18 bases between them. CDR3 in amino acids: CASSSERGQDTDTQYF. The DNA for the CDR3 is TGTGCCAGCAGTTCTGAGCGGGGACAGGACACAGATACGCAGTATTTT.

DNA of the CDR3: TGTGCCAGCAGCAAAGACAGGTCCGGCCTTTATGGCTACACCTTC. It codes for CASSKDRSGLYGYTF. The gene calls are TRBV5-5 and TRBJ1-2, with a weak D call TRBD1 (6 bases). With 4 bases removed from V and 5 bases from J, the gap between germline ends came to 18 bases. CDR3 length: 15 amino acids. CDR1 and CDR2 (germline): SGHKS, YYEKEE (reference sequence). The whole variable domain, remainder taken from reference TRBV5-5 and TRBJ1-2, is DAGVTQSPTHLIKTRGQQVTLRCSPISGHKSVSWYQQVLGQGPQFIFQYYEKEERGRGNFPDRFSARQFPNYSSELNVNALLLGDSALYLCASSKDRSGLYGYTFGSGTRLTVV.

The CDR3: CASSITGTQETQYF. The CDR3 DNA follows: TGTGCCAGTAGTATAACGGGGACCCAAGAGACCCAGTACTTC. The gene calls are TRBV19 and TRBJ2-5; D might be TRBD1 or TRBD2, each matching 5 bases. This CDR3 spans 14 amino acids. Trimming stripped 2 bases from V and 1 base from J, with 8 bases between. CDR1 LNHDA and CDR2 SQIVND come from the germline V gene (reference sequence).